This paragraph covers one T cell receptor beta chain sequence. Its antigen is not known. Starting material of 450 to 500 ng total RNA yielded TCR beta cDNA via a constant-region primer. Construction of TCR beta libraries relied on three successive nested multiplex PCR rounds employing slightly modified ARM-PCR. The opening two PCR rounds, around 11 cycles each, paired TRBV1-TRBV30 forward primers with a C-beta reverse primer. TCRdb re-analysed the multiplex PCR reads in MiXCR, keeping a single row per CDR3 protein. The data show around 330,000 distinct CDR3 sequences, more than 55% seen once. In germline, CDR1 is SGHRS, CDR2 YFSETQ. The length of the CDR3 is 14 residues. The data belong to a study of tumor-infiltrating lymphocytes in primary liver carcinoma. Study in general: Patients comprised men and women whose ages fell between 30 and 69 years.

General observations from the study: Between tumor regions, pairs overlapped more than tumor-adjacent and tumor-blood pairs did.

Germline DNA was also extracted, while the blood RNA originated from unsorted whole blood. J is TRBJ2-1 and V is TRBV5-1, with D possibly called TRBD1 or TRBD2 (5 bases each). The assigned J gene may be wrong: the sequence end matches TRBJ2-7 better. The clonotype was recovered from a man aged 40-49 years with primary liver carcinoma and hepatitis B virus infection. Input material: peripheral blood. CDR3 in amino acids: CASNHGTVYNEQYF. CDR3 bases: TGCGCCAGCAACCACGGGACCGTGTACAATGAGCAGTACTTC.